Below, one TCR beta chain is given with its context. Treatment indicated: about 20 received Ad26.COV2.S at low or high dose, single or two shots; 5 received placebo; per-sample allocation not given. Following the first vaccine or placebo injection, samples were taken on day 63. This sample stems from a study of Ad26.COV2.S vaccination and SARS-CoV-2 variants. TCRdb's table, derived via immunoSEQ multiplex PCR, lists solely in-frame clones and lacks some. The table lists about 390,000 clones, roughly nine tenths of them singletons. Per the germline V gene, CDR1 is MGHRA and CDR2 is YSYEKL. The V end was cut by 0 bases, the J end by 10 bases, with 15 bases between. The CDR3 has 14 residues.

The chain links TRBV4-1 to TRBJ1-1, with TRBD1 as a possible D gene (6 bases). This sample comprised peripheral blood, obtained in a trial of Ad26.COV2.S vaccine versus placebo. This receptor was taken from a person between 18 and 60 years old who received the Ad26.COV2.S COVID-19 vaccine or a placebo. DNA of the CDR3: TGCGCCAGCAGCCAAGATCAGGGACACCCGATAGCTTTCTTT. Residues: CASSQDQGHPIAFF.